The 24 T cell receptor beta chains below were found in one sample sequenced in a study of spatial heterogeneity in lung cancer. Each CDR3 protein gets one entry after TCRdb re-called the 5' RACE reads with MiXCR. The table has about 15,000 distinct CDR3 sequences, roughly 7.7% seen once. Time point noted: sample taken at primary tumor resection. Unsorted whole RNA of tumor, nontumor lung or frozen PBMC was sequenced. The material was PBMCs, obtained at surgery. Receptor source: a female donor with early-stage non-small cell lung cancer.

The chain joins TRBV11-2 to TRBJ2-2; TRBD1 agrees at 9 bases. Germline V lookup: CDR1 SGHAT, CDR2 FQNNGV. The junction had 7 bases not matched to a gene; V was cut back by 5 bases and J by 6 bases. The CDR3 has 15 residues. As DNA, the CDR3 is TGTGCCAGCAGCCACGGACAGGGGAGTTCCGGGGAGCTGTTTTTT. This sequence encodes CASSHGQGSSGELFF. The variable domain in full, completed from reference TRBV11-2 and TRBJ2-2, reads EAGVAQSPRYKIIEKRQSVAFWCNPISGHATLYWYQQILGQGPKLLIQFQNNGVVDDSQLPKDRFSAERLKGVDSTLKIQPAKLEDSAVYLCASSHGQGSSGELFFGEGSRLTVL.

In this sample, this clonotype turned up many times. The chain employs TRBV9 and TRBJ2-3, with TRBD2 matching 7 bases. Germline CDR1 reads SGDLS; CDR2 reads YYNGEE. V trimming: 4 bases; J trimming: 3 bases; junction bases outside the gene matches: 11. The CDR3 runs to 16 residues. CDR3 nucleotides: TGTGCCAGCAGCCCCGGGGGAGCGGGAAGGACAGATACGCAGTATTTT. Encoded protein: CASSPGGAGRTDTQYF. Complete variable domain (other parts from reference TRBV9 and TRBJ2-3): DSGVTQTPKHLITATGQRVTLRCSPRSGDLSVYWYQQSLDQGLQFLIQYYNGEERAKGNILERFSAQQFPDLHSELNLSSLELGDSALYFCASSPGGAGRTDTQYFGPGTRLTVL.

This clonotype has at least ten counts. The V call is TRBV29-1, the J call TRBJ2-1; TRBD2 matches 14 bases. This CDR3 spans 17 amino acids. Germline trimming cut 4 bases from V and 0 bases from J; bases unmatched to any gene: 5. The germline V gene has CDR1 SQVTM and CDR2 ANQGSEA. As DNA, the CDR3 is TGCAGCGTTGGCGGACTAGCGGGAGGATCCTCCTACAATGAGCAGTTCTTC. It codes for CSVGGLAGGSSYNEQFF.

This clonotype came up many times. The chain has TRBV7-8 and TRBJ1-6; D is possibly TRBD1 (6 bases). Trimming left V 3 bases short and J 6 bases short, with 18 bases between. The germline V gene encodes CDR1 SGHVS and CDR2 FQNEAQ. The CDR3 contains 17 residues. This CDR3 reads CASSFPHGGGPNSPLHF. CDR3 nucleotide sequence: TGTGCCAGCAGCTTCCCTCATGGGGGGGGGCCTAATTCACCCCTCCACTTT.

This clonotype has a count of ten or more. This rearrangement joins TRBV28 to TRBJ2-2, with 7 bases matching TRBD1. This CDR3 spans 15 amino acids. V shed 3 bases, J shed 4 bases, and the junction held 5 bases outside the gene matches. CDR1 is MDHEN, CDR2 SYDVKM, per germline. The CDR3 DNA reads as TGTGCCAGCAGTTTCAACAGGGGTGTCACCGGGGAGCTGTTTTTT. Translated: CASSFNRGVTGELFF.

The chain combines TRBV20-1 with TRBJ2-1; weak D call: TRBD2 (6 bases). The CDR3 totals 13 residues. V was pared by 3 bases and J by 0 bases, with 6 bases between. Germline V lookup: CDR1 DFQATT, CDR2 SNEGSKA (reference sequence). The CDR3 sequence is CSASGSSYNEQFF. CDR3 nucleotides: TGCAGTGCTAGCGGGAGCTCCTACAATGAGCAGTTCTTC.

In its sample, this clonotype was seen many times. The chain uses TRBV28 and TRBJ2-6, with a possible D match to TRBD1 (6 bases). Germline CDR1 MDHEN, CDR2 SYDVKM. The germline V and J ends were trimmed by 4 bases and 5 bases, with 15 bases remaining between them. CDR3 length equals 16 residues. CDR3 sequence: CASSSGDRTWANVLTF. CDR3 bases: TGTGCCAGCAGTTCTGGCGACAGGACCTGGGCCAACGTCCTGACTTTC.

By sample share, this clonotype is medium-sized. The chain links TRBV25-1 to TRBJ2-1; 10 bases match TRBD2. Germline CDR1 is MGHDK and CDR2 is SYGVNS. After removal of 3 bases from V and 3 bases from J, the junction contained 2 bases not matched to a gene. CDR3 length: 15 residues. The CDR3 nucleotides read TGTGCCAGCAGTGATGTAGCGGGGGGCTACAATGAGCAGTTCTTC. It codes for CASSDVAGGYNEQFF. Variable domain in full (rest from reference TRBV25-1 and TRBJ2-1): EADIYQTPRYLVIGTGKKITLECSQTMGHDKMYWYQQDPGMELHLIHYSYGVNSTEKGDLSSESTVSRIRTEHFPLTLESARPSHTSQYLCASSDVAGGYNEQFFGPGTRLTVL.

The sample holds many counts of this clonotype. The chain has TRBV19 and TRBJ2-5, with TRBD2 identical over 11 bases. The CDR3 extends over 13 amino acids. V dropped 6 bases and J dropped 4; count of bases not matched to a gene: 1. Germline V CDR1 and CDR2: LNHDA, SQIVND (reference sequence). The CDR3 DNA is TGTGCCAGTAGACTAGCGGGAGCAGAGACCCAGTACTTC. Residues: CASRLAGAETQYF. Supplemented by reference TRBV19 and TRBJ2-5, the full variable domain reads DGGITQSPKYLFRKEGQNVTLSCEQNLNHDAMYWYRQDPGQGLRLIYYSQIVNDFQKGDIAEGYSVSREKKESFPLTVTSAQKNPTAFYLCASRLAGAETQYFGPGTRLLVL.

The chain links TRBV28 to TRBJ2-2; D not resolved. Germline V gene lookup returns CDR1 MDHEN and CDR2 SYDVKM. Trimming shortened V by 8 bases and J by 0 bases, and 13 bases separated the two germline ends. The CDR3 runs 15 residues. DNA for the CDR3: TGTGCCAGCGGGCCGACAAGACCGAACACCGGGGAGCTGTTTTTT. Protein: CASGPTRPNTGELFF.

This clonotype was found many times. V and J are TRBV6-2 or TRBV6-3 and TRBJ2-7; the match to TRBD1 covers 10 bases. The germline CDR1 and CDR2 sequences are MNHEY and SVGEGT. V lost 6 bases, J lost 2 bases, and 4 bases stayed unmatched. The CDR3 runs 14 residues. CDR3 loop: CASRTGTGAYEQYF. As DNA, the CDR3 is TGTGCCAGCAGAACCGGGACAGGGGCCTACGAGCAGTACTTC.

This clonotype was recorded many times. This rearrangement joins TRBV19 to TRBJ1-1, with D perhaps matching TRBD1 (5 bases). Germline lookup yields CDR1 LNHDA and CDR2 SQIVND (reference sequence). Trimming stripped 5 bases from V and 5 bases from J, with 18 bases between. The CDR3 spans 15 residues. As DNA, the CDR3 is TGTGCCAGTAGTTTAAAAAGGGGAGGAGAAACTGAAGCTTTCTTT. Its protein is CASSLKRGGETEAFF. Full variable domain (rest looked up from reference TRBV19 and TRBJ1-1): DGGITQSPKYLFRKEGQNVTLSCEQNLNHDAMYWYRQDPGQGLRLIYYSQIVNDFQKGDIAEGYSVSREKKESFPLTVTSAQKNPTAFYLCASSLKRGGETEAFFGQGTRLTVV.

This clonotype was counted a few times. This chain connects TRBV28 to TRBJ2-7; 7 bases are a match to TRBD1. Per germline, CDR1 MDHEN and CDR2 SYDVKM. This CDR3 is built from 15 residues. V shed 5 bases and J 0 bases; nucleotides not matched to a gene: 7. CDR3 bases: TGTGCCAGCAGTCGATCGGACAGGCGCTCCTACGAGCAGTACTTC. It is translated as CASSRSDRRSYEQYF.

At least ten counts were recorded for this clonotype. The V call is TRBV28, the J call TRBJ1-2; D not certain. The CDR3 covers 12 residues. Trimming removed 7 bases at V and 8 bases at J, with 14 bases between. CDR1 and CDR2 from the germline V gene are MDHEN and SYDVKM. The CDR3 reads CASTQAGYGYTF. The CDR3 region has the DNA TGTGCCAGCACCCAGGCGGGGTACGGCTACACCTTC.

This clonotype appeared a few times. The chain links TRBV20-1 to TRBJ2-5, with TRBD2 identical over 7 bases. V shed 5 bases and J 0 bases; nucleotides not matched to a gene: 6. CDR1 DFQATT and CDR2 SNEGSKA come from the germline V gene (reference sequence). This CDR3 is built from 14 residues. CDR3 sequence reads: CSARTRSNQETQYF. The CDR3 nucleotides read TGCAGTGCTCGGACTAGAAGTAACCAAGAGACCCAGTACTTC.

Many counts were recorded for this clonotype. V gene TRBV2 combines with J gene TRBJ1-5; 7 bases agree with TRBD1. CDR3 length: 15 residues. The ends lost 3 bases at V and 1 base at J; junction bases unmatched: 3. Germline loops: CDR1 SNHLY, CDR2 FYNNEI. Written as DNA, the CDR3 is TGTGCCAGCAGTGAGGGGACAGTCAGCAATCAGCCCCAGCATTTT. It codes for CASSEGTVSNQPQHF.

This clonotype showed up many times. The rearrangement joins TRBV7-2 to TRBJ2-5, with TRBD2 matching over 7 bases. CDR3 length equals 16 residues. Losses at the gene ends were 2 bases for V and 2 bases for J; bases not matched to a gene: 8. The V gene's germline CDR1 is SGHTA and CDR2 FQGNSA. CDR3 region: CASSLFRVRGQETQYF. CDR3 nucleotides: TGTGCCAGCAGCTTATTTCGGGTGCGGGGGCAAGAGACCCAGTACTTC.

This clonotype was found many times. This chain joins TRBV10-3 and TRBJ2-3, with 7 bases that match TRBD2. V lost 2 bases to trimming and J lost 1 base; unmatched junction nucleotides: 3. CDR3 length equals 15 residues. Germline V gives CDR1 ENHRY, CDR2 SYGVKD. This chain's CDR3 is CAISEKGRGTDTQYF. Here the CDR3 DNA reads TGTGCCATCAGTGAGAAGGGGAGGGGCACAGATACGCAGTATTTT.

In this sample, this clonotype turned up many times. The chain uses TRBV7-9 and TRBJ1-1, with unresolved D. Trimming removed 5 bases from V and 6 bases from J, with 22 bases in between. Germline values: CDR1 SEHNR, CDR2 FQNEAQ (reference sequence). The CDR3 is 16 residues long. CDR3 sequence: CASSPGRDVGQAEAFF. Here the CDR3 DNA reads TGTGCCAGCAGCCCAGGACGAGATGTAGGGCAGGCTGAAGCTTTCTTT. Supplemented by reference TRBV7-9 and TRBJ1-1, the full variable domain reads DTGVSQNPRHKITKRGQNVTFRCDPISEHNRLYWYRQTLGQGPEFLTYFQNEAQLEKSRLLSDRFSAERPKGSFSTLEIQRTEQGDSAMYLCASSPGRDVGQAEAFFGQGTRLTVV.

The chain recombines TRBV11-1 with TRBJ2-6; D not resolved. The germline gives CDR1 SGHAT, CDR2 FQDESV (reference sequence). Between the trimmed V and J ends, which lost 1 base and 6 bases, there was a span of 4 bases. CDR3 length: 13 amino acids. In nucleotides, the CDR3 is TGTGCCAGCAGCTTAGGAGTGGCCAACGTCCTGACTTTC. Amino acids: CASSLGVANVLTF.

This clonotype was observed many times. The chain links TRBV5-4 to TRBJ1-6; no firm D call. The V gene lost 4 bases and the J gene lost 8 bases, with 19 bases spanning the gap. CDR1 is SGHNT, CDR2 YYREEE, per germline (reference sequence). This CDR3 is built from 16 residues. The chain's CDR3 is CASSPARGGLDSPLHF. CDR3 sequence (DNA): TGTGCCAGCAGCCCCGCTCGGGGAGGGCTTGATTCACCCCTCCACTTT.

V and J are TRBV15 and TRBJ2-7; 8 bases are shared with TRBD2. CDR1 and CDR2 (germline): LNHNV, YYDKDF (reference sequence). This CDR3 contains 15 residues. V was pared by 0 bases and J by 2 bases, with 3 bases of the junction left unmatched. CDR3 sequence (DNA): TGTGCCACCAGCAGAGATCCAGCGGGGGCCTACGAGCAGTACTTC. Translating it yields CATSRDPAGAYEQYF.

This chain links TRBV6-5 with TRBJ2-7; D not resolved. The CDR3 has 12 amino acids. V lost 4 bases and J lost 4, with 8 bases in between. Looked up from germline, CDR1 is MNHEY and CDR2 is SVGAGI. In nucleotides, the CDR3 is TGTGCCAGCAGTTCCTCTGGTTACGAGCAGTACTTC. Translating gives CASSSSGYEQYF.

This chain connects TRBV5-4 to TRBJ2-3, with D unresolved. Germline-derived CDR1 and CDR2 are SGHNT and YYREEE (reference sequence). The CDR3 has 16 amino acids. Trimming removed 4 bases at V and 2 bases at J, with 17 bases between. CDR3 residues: CASSGVPFSYTDTQYF. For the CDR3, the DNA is TGTGCCAGCAGCGGCGTGCCGTTTTCTTACACAGATACGCAGTATTTT.